This entry lists 23 T cell receptor beta chains sequenced from one sample in a study of blood T cell repertoires in COVID-19. Using immunoSEQ multiplex PCR, the repertoire was profiled, and TCRdb retains in-frame clones only, with some absent. The table records roughly 87,000 clones, around 85% of them present only once. Sample: peripheral blood. The receptors shown here come from a woman of 80 years or more with COVID-19, enrolled during active disease.

V gene TRBV9 combines with J gene TRBJ2-3, with a tentative D call TRBD2 (5 bases). Per the germline V gene, CDR1 is SGDLS and CDR2 is YYNGEE. Trimming left V 6 bases short and J 1 base short, with 12 bases between. The CDR3 length is 14 residues. The CDR3 is CASIIERRTDTQYF. In DNA form, the CDR3 reads TGTGCCAGCATTATAGAGCGGCGCACAGATACGCAGTATTTT.

The chain employs TRBV25-1 and TRBJ2-5; 7 bases fit TRBD1. CDR1 and CDR2 (germline): MGHDK, SYGVNS. This CDR3 region has 13 residues. Trimming at V came to 6 bases and at J to 4 bases, leaving 5 bases not matched to a gene. CDR3 sequence reads: CASSLTGVETQYF. The CDR3 DNA reads as TGTGCCAGCAGCCTAACAGGGGTAGAGACCCAGTACTTC.

This chain links TRBV5-1 with TRBJ2-3; no firm D call. The CDR3 runs 14 residues. Germline loops: CDR1 SGHRS, CDR2 YFSETQ. V lost 5 bases and J 0 bases, leaving 10 bases between the germline ends. The CDR3 spells CASRALSSTDTQYF. CDR3 bases: TGCGCCAGCAGGGCCTTGTCGAGCACAGATACGCAGTATTTT.

The gene calls are TRBV7-8 and TRBJ1-2; possible D gene TRBD1, 6 bases. Germline lookup yields CDR1 SGHVS and CDR2 FQNEAQ. This CDR3 comprises 14 residues. V gave up 4 bases and J gave up 3 bases, with 12 bases separating them. This CDR3 is CASSSAAGDYGYTF. DNA for the CDR3: TGTGCCAGCAGCTCCGCGGCAGGGGACTATGGCTACACCTTC.

This sequence joins TRBV9 and TRBJ2-7, with 7 nucleotides matching TRBD2. Germline values: CDR1 SGDLS, CDR2 YYNGEE. CDR3 length: 16 amino acids. The trim removed 0 bases at V and 3 bases at J, leaving 9 bases unmatched. This CDR3 reads CASSVDPGGQYYEQYF. CDR3 sequence (DNA): TGTGCCAGCAGCGTAGACCCGGGGGGTCAATACTACGAGCAGTACTTC.

J is TRBJ2-3 and V is TRBV3-1 (or the pseudogene TRBV3-2); TRBD2 matches at 11 bases. The V gene end was trimmed by 1 base and the J gene end by 5 bases; junction bases not matched to a gene: 2. This CDR3 has 15 residues. Germline values: CDR1 LGHDT, CDR2 YNNKEL (reference sequence). CDR3 sequence: CASSQAGTSGDTQYF. As DNA, the CDR3 is TGTGCCAGCAGCCAAGCGGGGACTAGCGGAGATACGCAGTATTTT.

This rearrangement joins TRBV10-3 to TRBJ1-2; D possibly corresponds to TRBD1 (6 bases). Trimming shortened V by 6 bases and J by 7 bases, and 12 bases separated the two germline ends. This CDR3 comprises 12 residues. In germline, CDR1 is ENHRY, CDR2 SYGVKD. CDR3 amino acids: CAISPGEFGYTF. In DNA form, the CDR3 reads TGTGCCATCAGCCCAGGGGAGTTTGGCTACACCTTC.

This chain connects TRBV5-1 to TRBJ2-6; D is perhaps TRBD1 (6 bases). Germline V gives CDR1 SGHRS, CDR2 YFSETQ. V lost 4 bases and J 4 bases, leaving 12 bases between the germline ends. The CDR3 extends over 15 amino acids. The CDR3 is CASSPQGTGANVLTF. CDR3 bases: TGCGCCAGCAGCCCACAGGGAACGGGGGCCAACGTCCTGACTTTC.

The V and J genes are TRBV7-2 and TRBJ2-3; TRBD1 matches 11 bases. This CDR3 comprises 16 residues. CDR1 and CDR2 from the germline V gene are SGHTA and FQGNSA. With V trimmed by 1 base and J by 5 bases, 5 bases remained unmatched. CDR3 sequence (DNA): TGTGCCAGCAGCTTAGATGGACAGGGGGCTGGAGATACGCAGTATTTT. Protein product: CASSLDGQGAGDTQYF.

The gene calls are TRBV5-1 and TRBJ1-1; 8 positions agree with TRBD1. The junction had 5 bases not matched to a gene; V was cut back by 4 bases and J by 3 bases. CDR3 length equals 14 residues. In germline, CDR1 is SGHRS, CDR2 YFSETQ. CDR3 nucleotides: TGCGCCAGCAGCCCTACAGGGGGTGACACTGAAGCTTTCTTT. This sequence encodes CASSPTGGDTEAFF.

The chain uses TRBV6-2 or TRBV6-3 and TRBJ2-5; TRBD1 matches 8 bases. The CDR3 length is 15 residues. V was clipped by 5 bases and J by 5 bases; unmatched bases: 10. The V gene's germline CDR1 is MNHEY and CDR2 SVGEGT. The CDR3 bases are TGTGCCAGCAGTACCTCGAGGACAGGGCTGGAGACCCAGTACTTC. Translated: CASSTSRTGLETQYF.

The rearrangement joins TRBV5-6 to TRBJ1-2; D unresolved. The V and J ends lost 10 bases and 3 bases respectively, with 10 bases between them. CDR3 size: 11 residues. Germline V gene sequence: CDR1 SGHDT, CDR2 YYEEEE. The CDR3 here is CAPSTDYGYTF. DNA for the CDR3: TGTGCCCCAAGCACGGACTATGGCTACACCTTC.

The rearrangement joins TRBV19 to TRBJ1-5, with 7 bases identical to TRBD1. Trimming at V came to 8 bases and at J to 5 bases, leaving 3 bases not matched to a gene. Germline V gene data show CDR1 as LNHDA and CDR2 as SQIVND (reference sequence). The CDR3 is 12 residues long. The CDR3 sequence: CASAQGDQPQHF. The CDR3 DNA follows: TGTGCCAGTGCGCAGGGGGATCAGCCCCAGCATTTT.

This chain links TRBV18 with TRBJ1-5, with TRBD1 matching 9 bases. The junction had 8 bases not matched to a gene; V was cut back by 6 bases and J by 2 bases. Germline V gene sequence: CDR1 KGHSH, CDR2 LQKENI. The CDR3 runs to 16 residues. CDR3 nucleotide sequence: TGTGCCAGCTCGCGGGACAGGGTGGGAGGCAATCAGCCCCAGCATTTT. It specifies CASSRDRVGGNQPQHF.

This chain links TRBV2 with TRBJ2-2; 8 bases fit TRBD2. The V gene's germline CDR1 is SNHLY and CDR2 FYNNEI. This CDR3 comprises 15 residues. J lost 1 base, V lost 6 bases, and 4 bases had no gene match. In nucleotides, the CDR3 is TGTGCCAGCAGAGCGGGACTAGAGAACACCGGGGAGCTGTTTTTT. It is translated as CASRAGLENTGELFF. The full variable domain, its missing parts supplied by reference TRBV2 and TRBJ2-2, is EPEVTQTPSHQVTQMGQEVILRCVPISNHLYFYWYRQILGQKVEFLVSFYNNEISEKSEIFDDQFSVERPDGSNFTLKIRSTKLEDSAMYFCASRAGLENTGELFFGEGSRLTVL.

The table lists this clone with a count of one. The V gene is TRBV19, the J gene TRBJ2-6, with 11 bases fitting TRBD2. V dropped 4 bases and J dropped 5; count of bases not matched to a gene: 16. The CDR3 consists of 20 residues. The germline V gene encodes CDR1 LNHDA and CDR2 SQIVND (reference sequence). The CDR3 sequence: CASSTSMFSGGAWRANVLTF. The CDR3 DNA sequence: TGTGCCAGTAGTACGAGTATGTTTAGCGGGGGGGCTTGGCGGGCCAACGTCCTGACTTTC.

There are a few counts of this clone. V gene TRBV2 combines with J gene TRBJ1-2, with a possible D match to TRBD1 (5 bases). CDR1 is SNHLY, CDR2 FYNNEI, per germline. This CDR3 region has 12 residues. V gave up 2 bases and J gave up 8 bases, with 9 bases separating them. The CDR3 reads CASSENRGGYTF. Written as DNA, the CDR3 is TGTGCCAGCAGTGAAAATAGGGGAGGCTACACCTTC.

The chain uses TRBV19 and TRBJ1-5; D might be TRBD1 (5 bases). This CDR3 is built from 14 residues. With 6 bases removed from V and 5 bases from J, the gap between germline ends came to 14 bases. The germline V gene has CDR1 LNHDA and CDR2 SQIVND (reference sequence). The CDR3 loop is CASRGRGWDQPQHF. The CDR3 region has the DNA TGTGCCAGTAGAGGAAGGGGTTGGGATCAGCCCCAGCATTTT.

J is TRBJ1-1 and V is TRBV30; D might be TRBD1 (6 bases). Germline-derived CDR1 and CDR2 are GTSNPN and SVGIG (reference sequence). This CDR3 has 15 amino acids. Trimming left V 2 bases short and J 4 bases short, with 17 bases between. Written as DNA, the CDR3 is TGTGCCTGGAGTTTTGGGCGGGGAGGGGGCACTGAAGCTTTCTTT. As protein: CAWSFGRGGGTEAFF. The full variable domain, its missing parts supplied by reference TRBV30 and TRBJ1-1, is SQTIHQWPATLVQPVGSPLSLECTVEGTSNPNLYWYRQAAGRGLQLLFYSVGIGQISSEVPQNLSASRPQDRQFILSSKKLLLSDSGFYLCAWSFGRGGGTEAFFGQGTRLTVV.

V is TRBV5-4 and J is TRBJ2-7, with a tentative D call TRBD2 (7 bases). CDR3 length: 14 residues. The germline V and J ends were trimmed by 8 bases and 0 bases, with 15 bases remaining between them. Germline V gene lookup returns CDR1 SGHNT and CDR2 YYREEE (reference sequence). The CDR3 here is CASSPGGASYEQYF. Here the CDR3 DNA reads TGTGCCAGTAGCCCTGGGGGGGCCTCCTACGAGCAGTACTTC.

The J gene is TRBJ2-5, the V gene TRBV11-2, with TRBD1 matching 7 bases. The J segment lost 4 bases and the V segment lost 0 bases, leaving 8 bases of the junction unmatched. Germline V CDR1 and CDR2: SGHAT, FQNNGV. This CDR3 has 16 amino acids. The CDR3 loop is CASSLDIGGRGETQYF. The CDR3 DNA reads TGTGCCAGCAGCTTAGATATAGGGGGCCGAGGAGAGACCCAGTACTTC.

This chain links TRBV20-1 with TRBJ2-5; TRBD1 matches at 7 bases. The CDR3 runs to 14 residues. Germline trimming cut 3 bases from V and 5 bases from J; bases unmatched to any gene: 9. Per the germline V gene, CDR1 is DFQATT and CDR2 is SNEGSKA (reference sequence). Here the CDR3 reads CSASDTGVRETQYF. CDR3 in DNA: TGCAGTGCTAGTGACACAGGGGTCCGTGAGACCCAGTACTTC.

The chain has TRBV29-1 and TRBJ2-3; no clear D gene. The germline gives CDR1 SQVTM, CDR2 ANQGSEA. V gave up 4 bases and J gave up 3 bases, with 14 bases separating them. This CDR3 contains 14 residues. The CDR3 loop reads CSVGREALTDTQYF. The CDR3 nucleotides read TGCAGCGTTGGACGTGAGGCTCTGACAGATACGCAGTATTTT.